These 11 T cell receptor beta chains share one sample of origin, sequenced in a study of CD8 T cells in Susac syndrome. A quantity of about 0.5 to 1 ug RNA underwent reverse transcription using random hexamers. TCRdb reprocessed the immunoSEQ multiplex PCR reads via MiXCR and lists one record per CDR3 protein. The sample includes 330,000 or so distinct CDR3 sequences, approximately 89% of them seen just once. What was sequenced was CD8+ T cells from PBMCs. These receptors all come from a human donor with multiple sclerosis.

The chain is built from TRBV29-1 and TRBJ2-1; D perhaps matches TRBD1 (6 bases). CDR1 SQVTM and CDR2 ANQGSEA come from the germline V gene. V lost 7 bases to trimming and J lost 6 bases, with 16 bases between them. There are 13 residues in the CDR3. CDR3 region: CSASGTTVNEQFF. As DNA, the CDR3 is TGCAGCGCTTCCGGGACAACCGTCAATGAGCAGTTCTTC.

The chain uses TRBV13 and TRBJ2-3; 12 positions match TRBD1. J gave up 5 bases and V 4 bases, and 4 bases lay outside the gene matches. CDR1 is PRHDT, CDR2 FYEKMQ, per germline (reference sequence). The CDR3 loop spans 15 amino acids. The CDR3, as DNA: TGTGCCAGCAGCTCCGGGACAGGGGGCAAAGATACGCAGTATTTT. This codes for CASSSGTGGKDTQYF.

The chain couples TRBV15 to TRBJ2-5; D possibly corresponds to TRBD2 (5 bases). Trimming took 6 bases from V and 4 from J, leaving 9 bases between them. CDR1 and CDR2 (germline): LNHNV, YYDKDF (reference sequence). The CDR3 is 12 residues long. CDR3 nucleotides: TGTGCCACCAGATCAGAGGGAGAGACCCAGTACTTC. It is translated as CATRSEGETQYF.

The chain carries TRBV6-2 or TRBV6-3 and TRBJ2-1; TRBD2 matches at 7 bases. The J call may be mistaken, given a closer DNA end match to TRBJ2-7. The CDR3 sequence is 19 residues long. Per germline, CDR1 MNHEY and CDR2 SVGEGT. CDR3 amino acids: CASSYSILGSPSGAYEQYF. The CDR3, as DNA: TGTGCCAGCAGTTACTCGATCCTAGGGTCTCCGAGCGGGGCCTACGAGCAGTACTTC.

The rearrangement uses TRBV20-1 and TRBJ2-1; unclear D gene. This CDR3 contains 11 residues. Trimming removed 0 bases at V and 10 bases at J, with 7 bases between. The germline gives CDR1 DFQATT, CDR2 SNEGSKA (reference sequence). DNA for the CDR3: TGCAGTGCTAGAGATGGTCTAGAGCAGTTCTTC. It is translated as CSARDGLEQFF.

The chain has TRBV24-1 and TRBJ2-2; 8 bases are a match to TRBD1. The CDR3 is 19 amino acids. Germline-derived CDR1 and CDR2 are KGHDR and SFDVKD. With 0 bases clipped from V and 5 bases from J, the junction kept 13 bases outside the gene matches. This CDR3 reads CATSDLGSLDRVGTGELFF. The DNA for the CDR3 is TGTGCCACCAGTGATTTGGGGTCCTTGGACAGGGTTGGGACCGGGGAGCTGTTTTTT.

The V and J genes are TRBV30 and TRBJ2-3; D perhaps matches TRBD1 (6 bases). This CDR3 region has 15 residues. V was pared by 1 base and J by 1 base, with 12 bases between. The germline CDR1 and CDR2 sequences are GTSNPN and SVGIG (reference sequence). The CDR3 reads CAWSGGRFGTDTQYF. CDR3 DNA: TGTGCCTGGAGTGGGGGGCGGTTCGGCACAGATACGCAGTATTTT.

The rearrangement links TRBV27 to TRBJ2-7; TRBD1 aligns across 7 bases. V was clipped by 7 bases and J by 2 bases; unmatched bases: 5. Germline V CDR1 and CDR2: MNHEY, SMNVEV (reference sequence). The CDR3 has 13 residues. CDR3 sequence reads: CASKNRGPYEQYF. The CDR3 DNA sequence: TGTGCCAGCAAAAACAGGGGTCCCTACGAGCAGTACTTC.

The chain employs TRBV12-5 and TRBJ2-1, with 7 nucleotides matching TRBD2. Germline CDR1 and CDR2: LGHNT and FRNRAP. The CDR3 consists of 13 residues. Trimming took 3 bases from V and 8 from J; bases not matched to a gene: 4. CDR3 nucleotides: TGTGCTAGTGGTTTTCTGGGGAGGGATGAGCAGTTCTTC. Its protein is CASGFLGRDEQFF.

The rearrangement links TRBV30 to TRBJ2-7; 9 nucleotides align to TRBD1. The CDR3 extends over 13 amino acids. Germline CDR1 is GTSNPN and CDR2 is SVGIG (reference sequence). The junction had 3 bases not matched to a gene; V was cut back by 2 bases and J by 4 bases. CDR3 DNA sequence: TGTGCCTGGAGTTCGGGACAGGGATACGAGCAGTACTTC. Its protein product is CAWSSGQGYEQYF.

V gene TRBV7-8 combines with J gene TRBJ2-3; D not resolved. Germline CDR1 SGHVS, CDR2 FQNEAQ. The CDR3 runs 14 residues. V was shortened by 7 bases and J by 0 bases, with 11 bases between the two germline ends. For the CDR3, the DNA is TGTGCCAGCAACCCCGACGCTAGCACAGATACGCAGTATTTT. Its translation is CASNPDASTDTQYF.